This paragraph covers one T cell receptor (beta chain) sequence. This entry comes from a study of blood T cell repertoires in COVID-19. Study overall: T cells, B-cell-depleted T cells, or PBMCs provided the cDNA or gDNA that served as material.

In the original analysis: Quantification of nucleated cells was approximated via reference gene primer amplification. Measured with immunoSEQ multiplex PCR; TCRdb has only the in-frame clones, and not every one. V, J and clone size are those of that table, while D and trimming were read from the DNA. Of under 350,000 clones listed, 65% to 90% are singletons. This receptor was identified in a man between 25 and 39 years old who had recovered from COVID-19. The sample was PBMCs or T cells enriched from blood (not recorded which).

The CDR3 protein is CASKTGVGDTQYF. The CDR3 region has the DNA TGCGCCAGCAAGACAGGGGTCGGAGATACGCAGTATTTT. This chain joins TRBV10-1 and TRBJ2-3; 8 bases agree with TRBD1. The J segment lost 5 bases and the V segment lost 7 bases, leaving 5 bases of the junction unmatched. Germline V lookup: CDR1 WNHNN, CDR2 SYGVQD (reference sequence). The CDR3 loop spans 13 amino acids.